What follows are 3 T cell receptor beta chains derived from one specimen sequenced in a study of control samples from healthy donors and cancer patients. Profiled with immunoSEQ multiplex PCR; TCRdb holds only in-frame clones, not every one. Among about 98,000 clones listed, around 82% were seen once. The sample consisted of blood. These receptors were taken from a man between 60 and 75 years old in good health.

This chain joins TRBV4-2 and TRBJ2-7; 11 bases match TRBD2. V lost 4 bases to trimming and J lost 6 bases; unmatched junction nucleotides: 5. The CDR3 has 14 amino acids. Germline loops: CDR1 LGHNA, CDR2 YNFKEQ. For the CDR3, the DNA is TGTGCCAGCAGCCCTCAACTAGCGGGGGTCGAGCAGTACTTC. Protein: CASSPQLAGVEQYF.

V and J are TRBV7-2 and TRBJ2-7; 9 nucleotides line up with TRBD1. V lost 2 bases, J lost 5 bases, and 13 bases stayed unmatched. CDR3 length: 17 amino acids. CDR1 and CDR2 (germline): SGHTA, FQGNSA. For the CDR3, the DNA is TGTGCCAGCAGCTTAAGTTTTCAGGGACAGGGAAGAGACGAGCAGTACTTC. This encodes CASSLSFQGQGRDEQYF.

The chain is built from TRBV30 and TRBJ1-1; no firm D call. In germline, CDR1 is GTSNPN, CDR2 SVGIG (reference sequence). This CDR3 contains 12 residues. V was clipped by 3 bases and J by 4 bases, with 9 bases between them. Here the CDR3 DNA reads TGTGCCTGGAGAGTGTTGGGCACTGAAGCTTTCTTT. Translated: CAWRVLGTEAFF.